These T cell receptor beta chains were read from a single sample in a study of blood T cells in healthy people across ages. Using its own MiXCR run on the 5' RACE reads, TCRdb lists one record per CDR3 protein. Of roughly 1,500,000 distinct CDR3 sequences in the sample, 30% to 35% were seen once. Sequencing was done on a sample of blood. These receptors originate from a woman aged 25 to 45 in good health. CDR3s include the opening cysteine and the closing phenylalanine or tryptophan. A D gene is named only where the DNA matches it firmly. Only part of the rows carry a size: once, few, many, or a class if the clone is expanded.

clone size,V gene,J gene,D gene,CDR3 DNA,CDR3 protein
NA,TRBV30,TRBJ1-1,NA,TGTGCCTGGAGCTCGGGCCGACCCCCTGAAGCTTTCTTT,CAWSSGRPPEAFF
NA,TRBV3-1,TRBJ2-5,NA,TGTGCCAGCAGCCAAACGGACTGGCAAGAGACCCAGTACTTC,CASSQTDWQETQYF
NA,TRBV20-1,TRBJ2-6,NA,TGCAGTGCTAGAGATCAGTCGAGGGCCACCGACTTTGGGGCCAACGTCCTGACTTTC,CSARDQSRATDFGANVLTF
few,TRBV10-3,TRBJ2-1,TRBD2,TGTGCCATCAGCTATACGACTAGCGGGAGTTTAAACAACAATGAGCAGTTCTTC,CAISYTTSGSLNNNEQFF
few,TRBV10-3,TRBJ2-7,NA,TGTGCCATCAGTCTTAACCGGGACAACTCCTACGAGCAGTACTTC,CAISLNRDNSYEQYF
few,TRBV20-1,TRBJ2-1,TRBD2,TGCAGTGCTGGTGCAAACGGGAGGGCCGGTAGTGAGCAGTTCTTC,CSAGANGRAGSEQFF
NA,TRBV7-9,TRBJ1-2,NA,TGTGCCAGCAGCTTAGATCAGGGAGCTAACTATGGCTACACCTTC,CASSLDQGANYGYTF
NA,TRBV27,TRBJ2-6,TRBD2,TGTGCCAGCAGAAAGGCCCGGGGGCTAGCGGGAGCTGGGGCCAACGTCCTGACTTTC,CASRKARGLAGAGANVLTF
few,TRBV12-3/TRBV12-4,TRBJ2-3,NA,TGTGCCAGCAGTTCCGGGGAGTTAGCAGATACGCAGTATTTT,CASSSGELADTQYF
many,TRBV29-1,TRBJ2-1,NA,TGCAGCGACCTGGAAGTGAACAATGAGCAGTTCTTC,CSDLEVNNEQFF
NA,TRBV29-1,TRBJ1-2,NA,TGCAGCGTTAATGACTATGGCTACACCTTC,CSVNDYGYTF
NA,TRBV28,TRBJ2-1,NA,TGTGCCAGCACCGAGTCCGGGAGCTCCTACAATGAGCAGTTCTTC,CASTESGSSYNEQFF
NA,TRBV6-2/TRBV6-3,TRBJ1-1,TRBD1,TGTGCCAGCATCCCCATGTCGACAGGGATGAACACTGAAGCTTTCTTT,CASIPMSTGMNTEAFF
few,TRBV20-1,TRBJ2-1,NA,TGCAGTGCTAGACCCCACGATGAGCAGTTCTTC,CSARPHDEQFF
NA,TRBV7-2,TRBJ2-4,NA,TGTGCCAGCAGCTCCGGTTCCGGTAAGGAGCAGTACTTC,CASSSGSGKEQYF
NA,TRBV2,TRBJ2-2,NA,TGTGCCAGCATTTCTGGGGGAGTCGTCGGGGAGCTGTTTTTT,CASISGGVVGELFF
many,TRBV29-1,TRBJ1-1,TRBD1,TGCAGCGCCGGGGACAGATTGAACACTGAAGCTTTCTTT,CSAGDRLNTEAFF